This TCR beta chain was obtained from a study of molecular identifiers for immune sequencing clone quantification. Libraries of naive CD8 cells were prepared from 20,000 to 1,000,000 sorted cells using 10%, 30% or 50% RNA. As CD8+CD4-CCR7+CD45RA+ cells, naive CD8 T cells were sorted. There are 15 residues in the CDR3. Germline V gene data show CDR1 as MNHEY and CDR2 as SVGEGT. The V and J ends lost 5 bases and 4 bases respectively, with 17 bases between them. Listed TCR primers, together with previously described methods, were used for the bulk TCR libraries. TCRdb itself ran the PCR reads through MiXCR, one entry per CDR3 protein. Of some 35,000 distinct CDR3 sequences listed, about 20% are singletons. This clonotype was observed at least ten times.

This clonotype originated in a human donor in good health. Some libraries in this study had Jurkat cell RNA spiked in. The chain couples TRBV6-2 or TRBV6-3 to TRBJ1-1; D gene unclear. Sequences were obtained from naive CD8+ T cells from blood, with Jurkat cell RNA spiked in. As to subset: FACS-sorted CD8+CD4-CCR7+CD45RA+ naive T cells. As DNA, the CDR3 is TGTGCCAGCAGTCTAACGGTTTGGGAAGGCACTGAAGCTTTCTTT. It encodes CASSLTVWEGTEAFF.